The 10 T cell receptor beta chains below were found in one sample sequenced in a study of cytomegalovirus exposure and HLA in healthy donors. Data came from immunoSEQ multiplex PCR; TCRdb stores just in-frame clones and leaves some out. Of around 250,000 clones detected, 90% appear once; the ten largest clones hold roughly 0.4%. Sequencing was performed on PBMCs. These receptors were collected from a woman between 18 and 29 years old in good health and CMV-seronegative.

This clone was detected a few times. This sequence joins TRBV19 and TRBJ1-2; the match to TRBD1 covers 7 bases. Germline trimming cut 7 bases from V and 5 bases from J; bases unmatched to any gene: 4. The CDR3 runs to 12 residues. The germline V gene encodes CDR1 LNHDA and CDR2 SQIVND (reference sequence). The CDR3 nucleotides are TGTGCCAGTAAACAGGGGATATATGGCTACACCTTC. Translated, it gives CASKQGIYGYTF.

This sequence joins TRBV6-5 and TRBJ1-1; unclear D gene. CDR1 and CDR2 (germline): MNHEY, SVGAGI. Trimming pared 2 bases from V and 1 base from J, leaving 5 bases between. The CDR3 is made up of 13 amino acids. The CDR3 DNA follows: TGTGCCAGCAGTTACACTGGGAACACTGAAGCTTTCTTT. This encodes CASSYTGNTEAFF.

The chain carries TRBV18 and TRBJ1-2; D is unclear. The V end lost 3 bases, the J end lost 5 bases, and 16 bases lay between the germline ends. The CDR3 runs 15 residues. Germline loops: CDR1 KGHSH, CDR2 LQKENI. The CDR3 DNA is TGTGCCAGCTCACCCCGAAGGTCGGCGGATTATGGCTACACCTTC. As protein: CASSPRRSADYGYTF.

This clone appeared a single time. This chain links TRBV4-3 with TRBJ1-2, with TRBD1 matching 8 bases. CDR3 length: 16 residues. Germline CDR1 reads LGHNA; CDR2 reads YSLEER. Unmatched junction bases numbered 8, after V lost 0 bases and J lost 5 bases. The CDR3 is CASSQDVVQGGYGYTF. DNA of the CDR3: TGCGCCAGCAGCCAAGATGTCGTACAGGGGGGGTATGGCTACACCTTC.

V usage is TRBV29-1 and J usage is TRBJ1-3; 10 nucleotides line up with TRBD1. Germline V gene lookup returns CDR1 SQVTM and CDR2 ANQGSEA. Losses at the gene ends were 5 bases for V and 0 bases for J; bases not matched to a gene: 10. The CDR3 extends over 17 amino acids. CDR3 sequence reads: CSVQGTGVSPSGNTIYF. The CDR3 nucleotides read TGCAGCGTTCAAGGGACAGGGGTTTCCCCCTCTGGAAACACCATATATTTT.

The chain employs TRBV7-9 and TRBJ1-1, with D tentatively TRBD1 (6 bases). The CDR3 spans 13 residues. Trimming shortened V by 3 bases and J by 4 bases, and 9 bases separated the two germline ends. Looked up from germline, CDR1 is SEHNR and CDR2 is FQNEAQ (reference sequence). The CDR3 bases are TGTGCCAGCAGCTTGGACAGCCGCACTGAAGCTTTCTTT. This gives the protein CASSLDSRTEAFF. The whole variable domain, remainder taken from reference TRBV7-9 and TRBJ1-1, is DTGVSQNPRHKITKRGQNVTFRCDPISEHNRLYWYRQTLGQGPEFLTYFQNEAQLEKSRLLSDRFSAERPKGSFSTLEIQRTEQGDSAMYLCASSLDSRTEAFFGQGTRLTVV.

The V gene is TRBV27, the J gene TRBJ2-1; the match to TRBD1 covers 7 bases. The junction had 5 bases not matched to a gene; V was cut back by 5 bases and J by 4 bases. The V gene's germline CDR1 is MNHEY and CDR2 SMNVEV (reference sequence). This CDR3 is 14 amino acids long. The CDR3 coding sequence is TGTGCCAGCAGTCTGACAGGGAAATACAATGAGCAGTTCTTC. As protein: CASSLTGKYNEQFF.

V gene TRBV7-9 combines with J gene TRBJ1-1, with TRBD1 as a possible D gene (5 bases). With 6 bases removed from V and 4 bases from J, the gap between germline ends came to 15 bases. From germline, CDR1 is SEHNR and CDR2 FQNEAQ (reference sequence). The length of the CDR3 is 14 residues. CDR3 DNA sequence: TGTGCCAGCAGTGATACAGGTTGGGCCACTGAAGCTTTCTTT. Translation: CASSDTGWATEAFF. The variable domain in full, with the rest retrieved from reference TRBV7-9 and TRBJ1-1, is DTGVSQNPRHKITKRGQNVTFRCDPISEHNRLYWYRQTLGQGPEFLTYFQNEAQLEKSRLLSDRFSAERPKGSFSTLEIQRTEQGDSAMYLCASSDTGWATEAFFGQGTRLTVV.

This clone was observed a handful of times. The chain carries TRBV5-6 and TRBJ2-7, with 9 bases matching TRBD1. Per the germline V gene, CDR1 is SGHDT and CDR2 is YYEEEE. Trimming took 3 bases from V and 4 from J; bases not matched to a gene: 2. The CDR3 length is 13 residues. This CDR3 is CASSWGTGYEQYV. Here the CDR3 DNA reads TGTGCCAGCAGCTGGGGGACAGGGTACGAGCAGTACGTC.

The chain is built from TRBV19 and TRBJ2-1, with TRBD2 matching 10 bases. In germline, CDR1 is LNHDA, CDR2 SQIVND (reference sequence). This CDR3 comprises 15 residues. V dropped 10 bases and J dropped 4; count of bases not matched to a gene: 10. The CDR3 region is CATTQAGGPYNEQFF. In DNA, the CDR3 is TGTGCCACTACTCAAGCGGGGGGGCCATACAATGAGCAGTTCTTC.